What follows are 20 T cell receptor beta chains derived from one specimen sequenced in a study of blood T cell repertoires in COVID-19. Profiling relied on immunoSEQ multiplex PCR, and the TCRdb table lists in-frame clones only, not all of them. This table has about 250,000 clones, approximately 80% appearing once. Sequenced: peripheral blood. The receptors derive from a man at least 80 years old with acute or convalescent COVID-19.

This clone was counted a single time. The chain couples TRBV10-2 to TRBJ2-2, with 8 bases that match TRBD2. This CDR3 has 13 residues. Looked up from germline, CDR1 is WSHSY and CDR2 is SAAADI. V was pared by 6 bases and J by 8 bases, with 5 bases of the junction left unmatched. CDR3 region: CASSGLASGELFF. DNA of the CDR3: TGCGCCAGCAGCGGACTAGCTTCAGGGGAGCTGTTTTTT.

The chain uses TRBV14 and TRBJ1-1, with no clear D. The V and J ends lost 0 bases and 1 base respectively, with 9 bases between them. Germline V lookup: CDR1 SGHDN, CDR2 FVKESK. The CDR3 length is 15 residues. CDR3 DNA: TGTGCCAGCAGCCAAGAAGCAGGTTGGAACACTGAAGCTTTCTTT. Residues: CASSQEAGWNTEAFF.

CDR3 in amino acids: CASSPFGTGAAYEQYF. In DNA, the CDR3 is TGCGCCAGCAGCCCATTCGGGACAGGGGCTGCCTACGAGCAGTACTTC. This chain uses TRBV5-1 with TRBJ2-7; 10 nucleotides agree with TRBD1. The CDR3 is made up of 16 amino acids. Trimming removed 4 bases from V and 2 bases from J; junction bases left unmatched: 9. Germline values: CDR1 SGHRS, CDR2 YFSETQ.

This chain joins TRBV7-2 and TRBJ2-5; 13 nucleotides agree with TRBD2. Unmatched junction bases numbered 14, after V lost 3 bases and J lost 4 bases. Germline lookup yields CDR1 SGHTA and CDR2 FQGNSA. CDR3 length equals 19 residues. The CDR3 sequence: CASSFDWPLAGGPRETQYF. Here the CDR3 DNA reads TGTGCCAGCAGCTTCGATTGGCCACTAGCGGGAGGGCCAAGAGAGACCCAGTACTTC.

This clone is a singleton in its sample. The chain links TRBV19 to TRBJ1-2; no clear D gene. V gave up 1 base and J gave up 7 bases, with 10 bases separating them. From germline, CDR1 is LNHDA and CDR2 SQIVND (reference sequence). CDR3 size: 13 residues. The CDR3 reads CASSIAGWSGYTF. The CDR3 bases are TGTGCCAGTAGTATAGCGGGTTGGAGTGGCTACACCTTC.

Here the CDR3 reads CASSSSGQIYEQYF. Here the CDR3 DNA reads TGTGCCAGCAGTTCCTCGGGACAGATCTACGAGCAGTACTTC. The gene calls are TRBV6-6 and TRBJ2-7, with 7 bases that match TRBD1. The CDR3 runs to 14 residues. J lost 3 bases, V lost 4 bases, and 6 bases had no gene match. Germline V gene lookup returns CDR1 MNHNY and CDR2 SVGAGI (reference sequence).

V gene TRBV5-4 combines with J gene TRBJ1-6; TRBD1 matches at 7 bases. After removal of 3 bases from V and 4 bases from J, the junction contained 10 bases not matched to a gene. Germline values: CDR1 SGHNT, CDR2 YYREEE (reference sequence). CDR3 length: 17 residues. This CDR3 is CASSSHRQGSYNSPLHF. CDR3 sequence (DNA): TGTGCCAGCAGCTCCCACCGACAGGGATCTTATAATTCACCCCTCCACTTT.

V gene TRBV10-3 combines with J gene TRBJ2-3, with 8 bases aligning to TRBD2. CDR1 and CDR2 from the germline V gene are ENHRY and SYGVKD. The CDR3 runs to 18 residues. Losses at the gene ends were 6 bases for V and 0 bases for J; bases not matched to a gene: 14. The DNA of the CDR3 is TGTGCCATCAGCGGTGAGCGGGGGCGGGGTCTTAGCACAGATACGCAGTATTTT. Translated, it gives CAISGERGRGLSTDTQYF.

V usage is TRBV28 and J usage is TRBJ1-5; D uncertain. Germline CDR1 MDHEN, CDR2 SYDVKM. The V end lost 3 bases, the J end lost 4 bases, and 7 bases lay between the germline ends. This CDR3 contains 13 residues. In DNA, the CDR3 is TGTGCCAGCAGTTTCCCGTTGAATCAGCCCCAGCATTTT. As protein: CASSFPLNQPQHF.

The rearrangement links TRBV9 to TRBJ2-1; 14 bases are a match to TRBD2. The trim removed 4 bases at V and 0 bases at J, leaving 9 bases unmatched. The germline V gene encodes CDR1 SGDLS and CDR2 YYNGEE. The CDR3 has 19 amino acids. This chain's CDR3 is CASSPRLAGGPSSYNEQFF. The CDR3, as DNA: TGTGCCAGCAGCCCACGACTAGCGGGAGGGCCTAGCTCCTACAATGAGCAGTTCTTC.

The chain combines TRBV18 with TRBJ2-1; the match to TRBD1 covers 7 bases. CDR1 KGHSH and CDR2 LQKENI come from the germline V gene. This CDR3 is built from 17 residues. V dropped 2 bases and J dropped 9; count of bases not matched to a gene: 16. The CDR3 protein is CASSPSPGTALGGEQFF. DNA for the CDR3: TGTGCCAGCTCACCATCCCCCGGGACAGCCTTAGGTGGTGAGCAGTTCTTC.

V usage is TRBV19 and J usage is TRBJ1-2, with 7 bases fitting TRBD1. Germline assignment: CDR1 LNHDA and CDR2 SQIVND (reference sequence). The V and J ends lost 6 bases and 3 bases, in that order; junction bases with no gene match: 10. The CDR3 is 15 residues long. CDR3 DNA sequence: TGTGCCAGTAGATCACAGGGGCCGTCTCACTATGGCTACACCTTC. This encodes CASRSQGPSHYGYTF.

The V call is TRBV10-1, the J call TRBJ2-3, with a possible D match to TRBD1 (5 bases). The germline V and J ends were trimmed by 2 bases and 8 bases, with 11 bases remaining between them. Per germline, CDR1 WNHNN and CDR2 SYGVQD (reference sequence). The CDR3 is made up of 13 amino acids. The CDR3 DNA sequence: TGCGCCAGCAGTGAGCCGCAGGGTGGTACGCAGTATTTT. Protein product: CASSEPQGGTQYF.

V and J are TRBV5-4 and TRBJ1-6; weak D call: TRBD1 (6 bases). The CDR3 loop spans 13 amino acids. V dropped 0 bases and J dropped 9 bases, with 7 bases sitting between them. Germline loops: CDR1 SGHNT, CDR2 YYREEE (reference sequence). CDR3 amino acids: CASSLARGSPLHF. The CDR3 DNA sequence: TGTGCCAGCAGCTTGGCCAGGGGTTCACCCCTCCACTTT.

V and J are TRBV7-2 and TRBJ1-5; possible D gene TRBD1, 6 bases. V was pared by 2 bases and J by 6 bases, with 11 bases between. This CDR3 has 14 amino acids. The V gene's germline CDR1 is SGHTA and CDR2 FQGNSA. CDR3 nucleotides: TGTGCCAGCAGCTTACGGGGGGCGGGTCAGCCCCAGCATTTT. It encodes CASSLRGAGQPQHF.

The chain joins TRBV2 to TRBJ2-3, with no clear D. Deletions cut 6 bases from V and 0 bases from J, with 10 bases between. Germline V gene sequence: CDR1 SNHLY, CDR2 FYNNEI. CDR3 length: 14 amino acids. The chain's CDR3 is CASRAETSTDTQYF. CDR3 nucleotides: TGTGCCAGCAGGGCAGAGACTAGCACAGATACGCAGTATTTT.

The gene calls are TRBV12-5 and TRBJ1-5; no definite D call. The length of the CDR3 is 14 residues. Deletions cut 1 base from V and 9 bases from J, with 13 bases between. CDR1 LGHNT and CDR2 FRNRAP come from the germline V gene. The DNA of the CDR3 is TGTGCTAGTGGTTTGGCGACCGCCTCGGGGCCCCAGCATTTT. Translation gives CASGLATASGPQHF.

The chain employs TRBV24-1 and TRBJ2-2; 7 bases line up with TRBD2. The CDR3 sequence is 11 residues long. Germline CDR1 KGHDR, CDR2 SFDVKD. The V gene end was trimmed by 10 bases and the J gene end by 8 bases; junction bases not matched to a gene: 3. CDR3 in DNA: TGTGCCACTTCGGGAGGAGGGGAGCTGTTTTTT. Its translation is CATSGGGELFF.

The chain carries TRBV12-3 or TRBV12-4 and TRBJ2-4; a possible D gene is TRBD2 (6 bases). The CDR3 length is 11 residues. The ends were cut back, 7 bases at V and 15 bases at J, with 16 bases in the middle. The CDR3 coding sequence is TGTGCCAGCACCCAGGGAGGCCTCCGGTACTTC. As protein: CASTQGGLRYF.

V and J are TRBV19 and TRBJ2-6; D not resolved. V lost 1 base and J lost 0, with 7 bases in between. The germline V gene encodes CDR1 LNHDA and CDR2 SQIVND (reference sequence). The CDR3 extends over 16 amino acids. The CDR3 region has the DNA TGTGCCAGTAGTATAGTCCAGGCCTCTGGGGCCAACGTCCTGACTTTC. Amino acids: CASSIVQASGANVLTF.